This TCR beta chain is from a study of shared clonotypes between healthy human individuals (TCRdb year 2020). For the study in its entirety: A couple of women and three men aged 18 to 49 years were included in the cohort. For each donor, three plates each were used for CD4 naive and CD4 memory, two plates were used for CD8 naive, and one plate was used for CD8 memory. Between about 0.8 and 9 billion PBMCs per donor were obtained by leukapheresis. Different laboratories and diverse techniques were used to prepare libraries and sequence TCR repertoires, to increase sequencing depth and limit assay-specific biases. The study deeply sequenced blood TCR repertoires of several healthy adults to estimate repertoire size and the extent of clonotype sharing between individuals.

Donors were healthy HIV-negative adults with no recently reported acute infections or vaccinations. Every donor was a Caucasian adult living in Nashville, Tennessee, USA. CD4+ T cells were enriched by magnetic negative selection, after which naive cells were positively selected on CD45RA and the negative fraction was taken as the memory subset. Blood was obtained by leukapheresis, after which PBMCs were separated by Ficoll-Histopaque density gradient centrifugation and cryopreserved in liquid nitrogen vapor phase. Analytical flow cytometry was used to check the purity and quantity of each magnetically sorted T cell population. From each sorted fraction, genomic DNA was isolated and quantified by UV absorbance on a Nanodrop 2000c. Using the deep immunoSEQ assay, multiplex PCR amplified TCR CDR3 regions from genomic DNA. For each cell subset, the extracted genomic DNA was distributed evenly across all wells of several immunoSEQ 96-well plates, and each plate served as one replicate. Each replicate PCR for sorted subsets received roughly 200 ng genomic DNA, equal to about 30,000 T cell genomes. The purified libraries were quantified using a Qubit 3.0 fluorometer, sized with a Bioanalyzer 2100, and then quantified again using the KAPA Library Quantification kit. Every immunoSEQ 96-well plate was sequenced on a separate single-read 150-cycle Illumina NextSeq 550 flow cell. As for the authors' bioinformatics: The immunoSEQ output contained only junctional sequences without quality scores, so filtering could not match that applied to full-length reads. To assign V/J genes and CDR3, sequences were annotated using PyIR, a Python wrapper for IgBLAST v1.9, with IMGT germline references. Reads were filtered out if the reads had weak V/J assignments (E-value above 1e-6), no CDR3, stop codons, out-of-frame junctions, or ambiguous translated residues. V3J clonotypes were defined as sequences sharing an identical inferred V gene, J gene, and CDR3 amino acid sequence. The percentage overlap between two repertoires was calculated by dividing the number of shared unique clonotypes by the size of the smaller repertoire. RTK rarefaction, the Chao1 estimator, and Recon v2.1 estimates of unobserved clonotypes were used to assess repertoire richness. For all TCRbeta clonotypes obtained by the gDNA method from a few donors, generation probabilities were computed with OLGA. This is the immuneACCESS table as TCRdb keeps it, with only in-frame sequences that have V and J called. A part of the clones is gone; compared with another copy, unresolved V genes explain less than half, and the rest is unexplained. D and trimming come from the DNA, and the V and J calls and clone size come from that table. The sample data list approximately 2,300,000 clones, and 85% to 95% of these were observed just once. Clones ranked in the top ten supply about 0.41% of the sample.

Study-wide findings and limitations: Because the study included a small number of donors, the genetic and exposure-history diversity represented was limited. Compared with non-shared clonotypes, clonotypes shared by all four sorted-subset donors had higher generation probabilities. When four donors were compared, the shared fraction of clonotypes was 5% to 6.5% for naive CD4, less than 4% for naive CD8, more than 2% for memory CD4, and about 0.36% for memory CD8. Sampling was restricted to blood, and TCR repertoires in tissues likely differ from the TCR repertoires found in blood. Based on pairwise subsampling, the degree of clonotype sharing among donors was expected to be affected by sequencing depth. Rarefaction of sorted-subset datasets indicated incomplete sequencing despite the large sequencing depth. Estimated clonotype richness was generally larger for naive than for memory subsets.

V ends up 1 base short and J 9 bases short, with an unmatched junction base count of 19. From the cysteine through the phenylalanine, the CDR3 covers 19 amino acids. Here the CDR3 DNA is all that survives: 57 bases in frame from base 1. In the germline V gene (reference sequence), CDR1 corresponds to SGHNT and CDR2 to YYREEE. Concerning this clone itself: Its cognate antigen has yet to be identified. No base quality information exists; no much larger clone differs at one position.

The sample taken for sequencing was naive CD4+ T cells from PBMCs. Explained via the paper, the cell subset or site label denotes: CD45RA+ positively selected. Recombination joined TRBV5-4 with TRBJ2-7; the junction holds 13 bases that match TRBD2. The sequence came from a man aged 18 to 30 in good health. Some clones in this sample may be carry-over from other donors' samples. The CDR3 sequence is CASSLTGTPGLAGVAVQYF. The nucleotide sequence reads TGTGCCAGCAGCTTGACCGGGACACCAGGACTAGCGGGAGTAGCCGTGCAGTACTTC.